This T cell receptor beta chain was identified in a study of T-cell reconstitution after alpha-beta-depleted transplantation in children. Per the germline V gene, CDR1 is DFQATT and CDR2 is SNEGSKA (reference sequence). This CDR3 region has 16 residues. The V and J ends lost 3 bases and 0 bases, in that order; junction bases with no gene match: 9. To note about this clonotype: The antigen is unknown.

Unique molecular identifiers featured in how the TCRbeta library was prepared. TCRdb reanalysed the PCR reads using MiXCR and keeps one entry per CDR3 protein. The table records approximately 520,000 distinct CDR3 sequences, 10% to 12% of them present only once. Findings and caveats of the study: Several hundred graft clones that had expanded were reportedly the source of alpha-beta T cells about two months after transplant.

The sequence came from a female patient aged 2-10 years who had a stem cell transplant for aplastic anemia, so the T cells may come from the graft donor. The sequences come from PBMCs, mostly from graft donor cells, collected 180 days after TCRalphabeta/CD19-depleted stem cell transplant. This chain joins TRBV20-1 and TRBJ2-7; 9 positions match TRBD1. The CDR3 nucleotides are TGCAGTGCTAGGCTCGCTACGGGACAGGGCTCCTACGAGCAGTACTTC. Its protein product is CSARLATGQGSYEQYF.